Included here is one TCR beta chain sequence, with context. Antigen specificity is unknown. The data were obtained in a study of T cell responses to AZD1222 COVID-19 vaccine. Study-wide findings and caveats: At baseline, just five to seven AZD1222 recipients tested seropositive. Two AZD1222 doses significantly raised spike-specific TCR breadth and depth over controls. Clonal diversity may have been underestimated, and the donors were mostly white British, with more females than males.

In germline, CDR1 is MNHEY, CDR2 SMNVEV (reference sequence). There are 10 residues in the CDR3. Trimming removed 5 bases at V and 2 bases at J, with 1 base between. The assay was immunoSEQ multiplex PCR, and TCRdb's table has in-frame clones only and misses some. The repertoire holds about 130,000 clones, about 93% seen once, with approximately 9% in the top ten. Sequencing was performed on peripheral blood, taken on day 0 of AZD1222 vaccination. This receptor was identified in an adult in good health. The rearrangement links TRBV27 to TRBJ2-7; D not certain. CDR3 DNA sequence: TGTGCCAGCAGTCCCTACGAGCAGTACTTC. It yields the protein CASSPYEQYF.